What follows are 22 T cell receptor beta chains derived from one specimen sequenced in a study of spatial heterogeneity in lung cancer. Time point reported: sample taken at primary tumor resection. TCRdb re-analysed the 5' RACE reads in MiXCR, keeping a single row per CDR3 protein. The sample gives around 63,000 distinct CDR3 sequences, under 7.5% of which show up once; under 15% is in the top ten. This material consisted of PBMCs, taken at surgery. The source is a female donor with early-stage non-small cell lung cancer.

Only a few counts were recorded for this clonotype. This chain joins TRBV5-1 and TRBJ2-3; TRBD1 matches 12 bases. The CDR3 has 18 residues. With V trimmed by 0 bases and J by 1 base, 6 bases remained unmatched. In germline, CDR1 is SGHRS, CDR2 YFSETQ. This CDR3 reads CASSLEGQGAFRTDTQYF. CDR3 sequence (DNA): TGCGCCAGCAGCTTGGAGGGACAGGGGGCCTTTCGCACAGATACGCAGTATTTT.

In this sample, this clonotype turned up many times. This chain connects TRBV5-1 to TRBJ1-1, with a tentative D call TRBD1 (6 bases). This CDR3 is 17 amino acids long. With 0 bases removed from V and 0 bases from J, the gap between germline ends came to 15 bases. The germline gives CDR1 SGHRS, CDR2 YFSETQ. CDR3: CASSLEGDPLLNTEAFF. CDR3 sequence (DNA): TGCGCCAGCAGCTTGGAGGGGGATCCTCTCTTGAACACTGAAGCTTTCTTT.

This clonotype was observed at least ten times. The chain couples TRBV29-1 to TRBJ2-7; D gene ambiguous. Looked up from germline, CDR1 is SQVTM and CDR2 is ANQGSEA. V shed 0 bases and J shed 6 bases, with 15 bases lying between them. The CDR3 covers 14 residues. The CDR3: CSVEDWVGVGEQYF. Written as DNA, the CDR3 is TGCAGCGTTGAAGATTGGGTCGGAGTAGGCGAGCAGTACTTC.

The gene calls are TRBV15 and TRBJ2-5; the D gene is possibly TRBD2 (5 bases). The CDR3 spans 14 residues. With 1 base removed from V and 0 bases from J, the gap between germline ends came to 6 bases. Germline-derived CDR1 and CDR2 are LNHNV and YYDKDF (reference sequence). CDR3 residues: CATSRAGNQETQYF. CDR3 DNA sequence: TGTGCCACCAGCAGAGCGGGAAACCAAGAGACCCAGTACTTC.

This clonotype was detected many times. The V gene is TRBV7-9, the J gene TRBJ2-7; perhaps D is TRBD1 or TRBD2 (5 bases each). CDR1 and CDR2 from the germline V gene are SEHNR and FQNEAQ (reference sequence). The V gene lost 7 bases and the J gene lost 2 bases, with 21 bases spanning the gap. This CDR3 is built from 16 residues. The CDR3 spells CASNTPGRESPYEQYF. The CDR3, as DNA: TGTGCCAGCAACACCCCGGGGCGCGAATCTCCCTACGAGCAGTACTTC.

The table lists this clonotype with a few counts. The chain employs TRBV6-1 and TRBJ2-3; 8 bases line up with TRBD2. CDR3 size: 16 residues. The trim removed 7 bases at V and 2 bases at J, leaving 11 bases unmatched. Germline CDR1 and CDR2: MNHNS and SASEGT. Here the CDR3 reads CASTLGSGGYTDTQYF. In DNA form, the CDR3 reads TGTGCCAGCACCCTAGGGTCGGGGGGGTACACAGATACGCAGTATTTT.

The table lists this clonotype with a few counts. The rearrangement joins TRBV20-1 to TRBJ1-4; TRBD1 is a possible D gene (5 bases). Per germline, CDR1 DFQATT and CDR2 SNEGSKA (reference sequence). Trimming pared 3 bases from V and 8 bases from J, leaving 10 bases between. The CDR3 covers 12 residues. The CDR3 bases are TGCAGTGCTAGTTGGTACAGGGAAAAACTGTTTTTT. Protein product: CSASWYREKLFF.

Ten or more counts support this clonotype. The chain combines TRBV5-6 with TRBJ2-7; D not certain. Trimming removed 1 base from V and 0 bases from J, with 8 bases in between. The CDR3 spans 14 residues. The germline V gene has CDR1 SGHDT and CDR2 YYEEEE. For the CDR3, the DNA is TGTGCCAGCAGCTTGAAGGGCAGCTCCTACGAGCAGTACGTC. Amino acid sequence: CASSLKGSSYEQYV.

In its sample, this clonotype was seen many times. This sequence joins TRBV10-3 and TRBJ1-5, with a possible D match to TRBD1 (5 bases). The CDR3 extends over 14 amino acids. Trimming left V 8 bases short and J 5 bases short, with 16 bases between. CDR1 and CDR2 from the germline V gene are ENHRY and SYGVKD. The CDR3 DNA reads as TGTGCCATCGCTTCATCAGGGCCCGATCAGCCCCAGCATTTT. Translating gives CAIASSGPDQPQHF.

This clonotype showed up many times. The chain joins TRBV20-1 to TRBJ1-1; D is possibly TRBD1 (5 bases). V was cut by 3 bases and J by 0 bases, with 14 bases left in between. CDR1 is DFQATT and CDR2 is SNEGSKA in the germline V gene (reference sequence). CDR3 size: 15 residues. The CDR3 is CSASGGPSMNTEAFF. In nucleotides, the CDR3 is TGCAGTGCTAGCGGGGGACCTTCGATGAACACTGAAGCTTTCTTT.

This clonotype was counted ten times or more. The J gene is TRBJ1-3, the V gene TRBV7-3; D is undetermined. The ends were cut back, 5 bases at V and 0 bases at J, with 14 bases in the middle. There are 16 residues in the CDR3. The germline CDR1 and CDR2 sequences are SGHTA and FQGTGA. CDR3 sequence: CASSLGQGSSGNTIYF. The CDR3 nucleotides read TGTGCCAGCAGCCTTGGGCAAGGCAGCTCTGGAAACACCATATATTTT.

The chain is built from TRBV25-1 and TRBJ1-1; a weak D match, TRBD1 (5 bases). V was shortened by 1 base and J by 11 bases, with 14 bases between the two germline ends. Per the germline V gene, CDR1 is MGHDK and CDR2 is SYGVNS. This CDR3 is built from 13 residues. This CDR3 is CASSELSGSRAFF. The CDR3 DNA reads TGTGCCAGCAGTGAATTGTCAGGGAGCAGGGCTTTCTTT. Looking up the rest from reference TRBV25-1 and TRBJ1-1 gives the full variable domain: EADIYQTPRYLVIGTGKKITLECSQTMGHDKMYWYQQDPGMELHLIHYSYGVNSTEKGDLSSESTVSRIRTEHFPLTLESARPSHTSQYLCASSELSGSRAFFGQGTRLTVV.

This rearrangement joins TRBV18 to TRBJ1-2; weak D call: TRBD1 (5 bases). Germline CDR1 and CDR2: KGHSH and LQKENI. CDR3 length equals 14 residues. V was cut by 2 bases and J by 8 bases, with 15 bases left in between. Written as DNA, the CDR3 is TGTGCCAGCTCACCAACGCAAGGGGCGGAAGGCTACACCTTC. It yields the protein CASSPTQGAEGYTF.

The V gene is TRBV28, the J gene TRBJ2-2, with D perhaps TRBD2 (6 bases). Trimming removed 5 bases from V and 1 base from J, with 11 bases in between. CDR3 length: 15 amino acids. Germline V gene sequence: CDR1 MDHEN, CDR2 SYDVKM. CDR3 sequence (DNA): TGTGCCAGCAGTCCGGAGGGATGGAACACCGGGGAGCTGTTTTTT. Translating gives CASSPEGWNTGELFF.

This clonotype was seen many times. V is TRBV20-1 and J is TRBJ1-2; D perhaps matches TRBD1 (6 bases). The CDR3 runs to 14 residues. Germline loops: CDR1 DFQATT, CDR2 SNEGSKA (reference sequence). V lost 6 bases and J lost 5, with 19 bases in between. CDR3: CSARPDRLLYGYTF. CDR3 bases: TGCAGTGCACGGCCCGACAGGCTCCTTTATGGCTACACCTTC.

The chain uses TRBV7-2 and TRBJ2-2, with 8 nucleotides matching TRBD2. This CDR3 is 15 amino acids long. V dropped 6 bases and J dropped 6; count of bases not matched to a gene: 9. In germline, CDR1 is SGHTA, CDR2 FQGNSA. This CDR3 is CASRSQTSAPGELFF. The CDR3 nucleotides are TGTGCCAGCAGATCCCAGACTAGCGCCCCCGGGGAGCTGTTTTTT. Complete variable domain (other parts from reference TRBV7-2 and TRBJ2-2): GAGVSQSPSNKVTEKGKDVELRCDPISGHTALYWYRQSLGQGLEFLIYFQGNSAPDKSGLPSDRFSAERTGGSVSTLTIQRTQQEDSAVYLCASRSQTSAPGELFFGEGSRLTVL.

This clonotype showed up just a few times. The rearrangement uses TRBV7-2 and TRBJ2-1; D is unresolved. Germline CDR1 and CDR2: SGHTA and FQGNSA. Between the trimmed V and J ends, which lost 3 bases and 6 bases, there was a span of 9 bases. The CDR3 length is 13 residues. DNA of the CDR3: TGTGCCAGCAGCTTCTTTGGGTCCAATGAGCAGTTCTTC. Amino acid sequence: CASSFFGSNEQFF.

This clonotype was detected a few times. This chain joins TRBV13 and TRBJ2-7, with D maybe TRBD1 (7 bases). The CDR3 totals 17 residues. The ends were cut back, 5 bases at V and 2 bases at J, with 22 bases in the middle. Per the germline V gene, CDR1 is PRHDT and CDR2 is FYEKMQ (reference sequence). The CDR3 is CASSPPGGRGVTYEQYF. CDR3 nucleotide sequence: TGTGCCAGCAGCCCCCCCGGGGGCAGGGGGGTTACCTACGAGCAGTACTTC.

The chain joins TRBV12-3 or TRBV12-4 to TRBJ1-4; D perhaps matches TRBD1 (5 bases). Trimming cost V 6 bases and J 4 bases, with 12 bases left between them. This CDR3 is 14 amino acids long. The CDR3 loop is CASRPGTVNEKLFF. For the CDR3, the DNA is TGTGCCAGCAGACCCGGGACGGTTAATGAAAAACTGTTTTTT.

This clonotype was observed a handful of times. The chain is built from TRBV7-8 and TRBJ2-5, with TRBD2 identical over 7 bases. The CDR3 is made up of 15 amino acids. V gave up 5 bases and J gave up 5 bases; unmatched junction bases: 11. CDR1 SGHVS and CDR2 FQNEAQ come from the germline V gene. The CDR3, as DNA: TGTGCCAGCAGCCTGGTTGGCGGGGGACGGGAGACCCAGTACTTC. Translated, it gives CASSLVGGGRETQYF.

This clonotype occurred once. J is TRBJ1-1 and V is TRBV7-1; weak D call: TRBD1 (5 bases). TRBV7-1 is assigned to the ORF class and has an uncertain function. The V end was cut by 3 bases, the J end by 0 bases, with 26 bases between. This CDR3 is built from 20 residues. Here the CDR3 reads CASSSPTRGTKGTLNTEAFF. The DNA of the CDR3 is TGTGCCAGCAGCTCGCCGACCCGGGGCACAAAGGGGACCCTGAACACTGAAGCTTTCTTT.

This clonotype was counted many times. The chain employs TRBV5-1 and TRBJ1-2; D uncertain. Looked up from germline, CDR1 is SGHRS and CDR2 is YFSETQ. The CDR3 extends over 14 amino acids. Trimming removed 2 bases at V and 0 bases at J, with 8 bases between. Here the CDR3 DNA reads TGCGCCAGCAGCTTAGAAGTGACTAACTATGGCTACACCTTC. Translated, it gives CASSLEVTNYGYTF.